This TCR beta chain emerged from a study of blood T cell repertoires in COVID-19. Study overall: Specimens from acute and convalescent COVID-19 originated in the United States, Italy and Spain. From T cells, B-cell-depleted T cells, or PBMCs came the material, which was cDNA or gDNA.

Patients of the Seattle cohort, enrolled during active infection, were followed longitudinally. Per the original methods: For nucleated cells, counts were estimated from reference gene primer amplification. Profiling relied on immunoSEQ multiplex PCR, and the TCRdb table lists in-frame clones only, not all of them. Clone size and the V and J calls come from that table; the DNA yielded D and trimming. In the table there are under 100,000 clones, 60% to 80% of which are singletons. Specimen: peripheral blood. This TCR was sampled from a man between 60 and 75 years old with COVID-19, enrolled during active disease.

The CDR3 reads CASLRGEETQYF. The CDR3 coding sequence is TGTGCCAGCCTAAGAGGAGAAGAGACCCAGTACTTC. This sequence joins TRBV7-9 and TRBJ2-5; the D is unclear. Deletions cut 8 bases from V and 3 bases from J, with 10 bases between. The length of the CDR3 is 12 residues. The germline gives CDR1 SEHNR, CDR2 FQNEAQ (reference sequence).